This TCR beta chain was sequenced for a study of shared clonotypes between healthy human individuals. Study-level results: The study sampled only blood, and tissue repertoires likely differ.

Researchers divided each subset's genomic DNA evenly across several immunoSEQ plates. Clones were sequenced by immunoSEQ multiplex PCR, and TCRdb holds only the in-frame ones, with some missing. Of more than 550,000 clones listed, approximately 72% are singletons. Comments on this clone: Its antigen is not identified.

CDR1 is SGHRS and CDR2 is YFSETQ in the germline V gene. This CDR3 contains 16 residues. The V and J ends lost 5 bases and 0 bases respectively, with 15 bases between them. The sequencing input was memory CD4+ T cells sorted from blood. The sample's subset: CD45RA-negative fraction. V is TRBV5-1 and J is TRBJ1-3; no clear D gene. The clonotype was recovered from a woman aged 25 to 39 in good health. CDR3 sequence (DNA): TGCGCCAGCAGTTATGATGGTAGCGTCTCTGGAAACACCATATATTTT. Translated, it gives CASSYDGSVSGNTIYF.